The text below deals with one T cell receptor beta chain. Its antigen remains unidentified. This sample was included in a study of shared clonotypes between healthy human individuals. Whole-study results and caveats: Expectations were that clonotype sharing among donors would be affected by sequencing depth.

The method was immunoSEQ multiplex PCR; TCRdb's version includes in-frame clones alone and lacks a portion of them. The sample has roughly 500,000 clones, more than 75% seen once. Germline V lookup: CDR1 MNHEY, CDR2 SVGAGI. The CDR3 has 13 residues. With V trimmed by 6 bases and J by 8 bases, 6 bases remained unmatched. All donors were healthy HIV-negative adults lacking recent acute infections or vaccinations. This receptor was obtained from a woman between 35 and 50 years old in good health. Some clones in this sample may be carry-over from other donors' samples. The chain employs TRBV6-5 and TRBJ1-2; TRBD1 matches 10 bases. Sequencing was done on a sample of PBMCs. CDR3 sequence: CASRRDRGGGYTF. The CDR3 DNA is TGTGCCAGCAGGAGGGACAGGGGAGGCGGCTACACCTTC.